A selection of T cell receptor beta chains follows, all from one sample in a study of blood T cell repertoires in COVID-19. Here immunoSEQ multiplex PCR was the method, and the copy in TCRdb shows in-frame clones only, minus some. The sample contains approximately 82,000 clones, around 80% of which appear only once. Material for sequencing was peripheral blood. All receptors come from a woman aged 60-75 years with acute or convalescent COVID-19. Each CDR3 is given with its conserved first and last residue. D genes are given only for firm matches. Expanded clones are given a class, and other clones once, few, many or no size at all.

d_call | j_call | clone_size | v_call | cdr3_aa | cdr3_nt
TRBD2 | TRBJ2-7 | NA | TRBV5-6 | CASSAGTSSLRGGKQYF | TGTGCCAGCAGCGCGGGGACTAGCAGTCTTAGGGGGGGTAAGCAGTACTTC
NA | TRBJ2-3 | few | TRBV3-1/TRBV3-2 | CASSQDFQMRGTDTQYF | TGTGCCAGCAGCCAAGATTTCCAGATGAGGGGCACAGATACGCAGTATTTT
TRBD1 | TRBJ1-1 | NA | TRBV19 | CASSSRQGDTEAFF | TGTGCCAGTAGTAGCCGACAGGGGGACACTGAAGCTTTCTTT
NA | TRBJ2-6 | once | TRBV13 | CASSLLLKDSSGANVLTF | TGTGCCAGCAGCTTGCTGCTCAAGGACAGCTCTGGGGCCAACGTCCTGACTTTC
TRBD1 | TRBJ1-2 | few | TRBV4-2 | CASSPTAGTENFGYTF | TGTGCCAGCAGCCCGACCGCCGGGACAGAGAATTTTGGCTACACCTTC
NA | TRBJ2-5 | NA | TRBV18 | CASSPVEASAGETQYF | TGTGCCAGCTCACCGGTTGAGGCTAGCGCCGGAGAGACCCAGTACTTC
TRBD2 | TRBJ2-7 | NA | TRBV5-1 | CASSLSAGASYEQYF | TGCGCCAGCAGCTTATCAGCGGGAGCCTCCTACGAGCAGTACTTC
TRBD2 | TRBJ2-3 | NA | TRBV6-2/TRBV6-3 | CASSYSGTGRADTQYF | TGTGCCAGCAGTTACTCCGGGACTGGGAGGGCAGATACGCAGTATTTT
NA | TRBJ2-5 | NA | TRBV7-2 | CASSLAGGLQETQYF | TGTGCCAGCAGCTTAGCCGGGGGGCTACAAGAGACCCAGTACTTC
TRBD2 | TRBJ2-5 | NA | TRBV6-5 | CASSYSLAGAQETQYF | TGTGCCAGCAGTTACTCTCTAGCGGGAGCGCAAGAGACCCAGTACTTC
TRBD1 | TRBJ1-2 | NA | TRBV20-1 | CSASPRGQIYGYTF | TGCAGTGCTAGTCCGCGGGGACAGATCTATGGCTACACCTTC
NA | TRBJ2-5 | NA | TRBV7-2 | CASSIFGGQETQYF | TGTGCCAGCAGTATATTCGGAGGCCAAGAGACCCAGTACTTC
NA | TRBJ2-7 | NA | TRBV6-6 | CASSYSRDEQYF | TGTGCCAGCAGTTACTCCCGAGACGAGCAGTACTTC
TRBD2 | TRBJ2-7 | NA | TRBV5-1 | CASNPSGNYEQYF | TGCGCCAGCAATCCTAGCGGGAATTACGAGCAGTACTTC
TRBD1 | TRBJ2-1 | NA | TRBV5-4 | CASSSKDRANEQFF | TGTGCCAGCAGCTCGAAGGACAGGGCCAATGAGCAGTTCTTC
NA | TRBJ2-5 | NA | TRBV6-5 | CASRNPQETQYF | TGTGCCAGCAGAAATCCACAAGAGACCCAGTACTTC
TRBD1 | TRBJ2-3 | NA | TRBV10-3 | CAISESRDRDPDTQYF | TGTGCCATCAGTGAGTCGAGGGACAGGGACCCAGATACGCAGTATTTT
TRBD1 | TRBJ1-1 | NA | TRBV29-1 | CSVDRGRRVTEAFF | TGCAGCGTTGACAGGGGGAGACGGGTCACTGAAGCTTTCTTT
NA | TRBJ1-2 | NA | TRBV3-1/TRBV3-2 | CASSRRLYGYTF | TGTGCCAGCAGCCGTAGACTCTATGGCTACACCTTC
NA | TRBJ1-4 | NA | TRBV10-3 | CAITANGATNEKLFF | TGTGCCATCACCGCAAATGGAGCAACTAATGAAAAACTGTTTTTT
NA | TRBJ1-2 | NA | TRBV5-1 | CASSPPGSAYGYTF | TGCGCCAGCAGCCCTCCGGGGTCGGCCTATGGCTACACCTTC
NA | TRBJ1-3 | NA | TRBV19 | CASSMGGGSSGNTIYF | TGTGCCAGTAGTATGGGGGGAGGATCCTCTGGAAACACCATATATTTT
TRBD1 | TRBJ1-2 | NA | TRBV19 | CASSPDHRGGHYGYTF | TGTGCCAGTAGTCCCGACCACAGGGGGGGTCACTATGGCTACACCTTC
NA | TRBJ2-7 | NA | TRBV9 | CASSVDPLQGTLYEQYF | TGTGCCAGCAGCGTAGACCCTTTGCAGGGAACTCTCTACGAGCAGTACTTC
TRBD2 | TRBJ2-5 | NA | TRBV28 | CASSSPGGTGPTETQYF | TGTGCCAGCAGTTCTCCGGGAGGAACAGGTCCCACGGAGACCCAGTACTTC
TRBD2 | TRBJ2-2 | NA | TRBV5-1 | CASSLDRAGGQNTGELFF | TGCGCCAGCAGCTTGGATCGAGCGGGGGGCCAGAACACCGGGGAGCTGTTTTTT
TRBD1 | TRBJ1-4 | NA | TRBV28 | CASSLSGQGNHRNEKLFF | TGTGCCAGCAGTTTATCGGGACAGGGTAATCATCGTAATGAAAAACTGTTTTTT
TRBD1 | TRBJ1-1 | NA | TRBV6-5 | CASSDGQGYTEAFF | TGTGCCAGCAGCGATGGACAGGGTTACACTGAAGCTTTCTTT
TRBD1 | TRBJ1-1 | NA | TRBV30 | CAWSGDRGLEAFF | TGTGCCTGGAGTGGGGACAGGGGCCTTGAAGCTTTCTTT
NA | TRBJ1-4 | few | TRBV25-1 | CASSEYRGTNEKLFF | TGTGCCAGCAGTGAATACAGGGGAACTAATGAAAAACTGTTTTTT
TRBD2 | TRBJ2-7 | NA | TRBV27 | CASSRTSGTYEQYF | TGTGCCAGCAGTAGGACTAGCGGGACCTACGAGCAGTACTTC
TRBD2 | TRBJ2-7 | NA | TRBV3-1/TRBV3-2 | CASSQDLTSGFYEQYF | TGTGCCAGCAGCCAAGATCTGACTAGCGGGTTCTACGAGCAGTACTTC
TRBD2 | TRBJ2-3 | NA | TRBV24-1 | CATSDSPGVAGGHDTQYF | TGTGCCACCAGTGATTCACCCGGAGTAGCGGGGGGGCACGATACGCAGTATTTT
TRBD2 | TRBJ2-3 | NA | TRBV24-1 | CATSDPLTSGGDTQYF | TGTGCCACCAGTGATCCCCTGACTAGCGGGGGGGATACGCAGTATTTT
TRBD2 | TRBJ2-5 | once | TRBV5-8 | CASSFRAGGPETQYF | TGTGCCAGCAGCTTCCGAGCGGGGGGGCCGGAGACCCAGTACTTC
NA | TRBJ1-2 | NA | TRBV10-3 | CAISETGLNNYGYTF | TGTGCCATCAGTGAAACGGGACTGAATAACTATGGCTACACCTTC
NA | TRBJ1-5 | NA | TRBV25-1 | CASSGHNSNQPQHF | TGTGCCAGCAGTGGACACAATAGCAATCAGCCCCAGCATTTT
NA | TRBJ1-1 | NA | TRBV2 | CASSDPGSRTEAFF | TGTGCCAGCAGTGACCCCGGGAGTCGCACTGAAGCTTTCTTT
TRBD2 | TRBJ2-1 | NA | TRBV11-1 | CASSMTSGRGNEQFF | TGTGCCAGCAGCATGACTAGCGGGAGAGGGAATGAGCAGTTCTTC
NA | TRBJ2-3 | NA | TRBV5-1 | CASSSPDSTDTQYF | TGCGCCAGCAGCTCTCCGGACTCCACAGATACGCAGTATTTT
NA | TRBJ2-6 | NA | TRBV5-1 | CASLSSGANVLTF | TGCGCCAGCCTGAGCTCTGGGGCCAACGTCCTGACTTTC
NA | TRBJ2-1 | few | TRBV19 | CASSIFVNEQFF | TGTGCCAGTAGTATTTTCGTCAATGAGCAGTTCTTC
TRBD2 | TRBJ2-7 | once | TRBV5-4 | CASTLLAGSSYEQYF | TGTGCCAGCACCCTCCTAGCGGGAAGCTCCTACGAGCAGTACTTC
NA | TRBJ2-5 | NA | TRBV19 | CASSSGRGEVVEETQYF | TGTGCCAGTAGTTCGGGTAGAGGGGAGGTTGTAGAAGAGACCCAGTACTTC
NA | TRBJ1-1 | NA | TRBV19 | CASSIEPRQNTEAFF | TGTGCCAGTAGTATAGAACCCAGGCAGAACACTGAAGCTTTCTTT
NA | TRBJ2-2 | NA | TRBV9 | CASSVGGFYNTGELFF | TGTGCCAGCAGCGTCGGCGGGTTCTATAACACCGGGGAGCTGTTTTTT
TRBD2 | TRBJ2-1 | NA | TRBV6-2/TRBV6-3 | CASSYSRGGSYNEQFF | TGTGCCAGCAGTTACTCTCGGGGGGGCTCCTACAATGAGCAGTTCTTC
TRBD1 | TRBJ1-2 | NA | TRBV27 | CASSPSRDRAYTF | TGTGCCAGCAGTCCTTCGAGGGACAGGGCCTACACCTTC